The clone carrying this T cell receptor beta chain was seen repeatedly, ten times or more. Germline lookup yields CDR1 SGHTA and CDR2 FQGNSA. The CDR3 runs to 14 residues. V was shortened by 2 bases and J by 4 bases, with 11 bases between the two germline ends. This entry comes from a study of blood T cell repertoires in COVID-19. Study-level background: Italy, Spain and the United States were the sources of the convalescent and acute COVID-19 samples.

Study processing details: Nucleated cell number was recorded as an estimate derived from reference gene primer amplification. Profiled with immunoSEQ multiplex PCR; TCRdb holds only in-frame clones, not every one. Clonal size and the V and J genes are those of that table, whereas D and trimming came from the DNA. The sample includes about half a million clones, nearly 90% of them seen just once. The TCR sequence derives from a man aged 18 to 29 with COVID-19, enrolled during active disease. J is TRBJ2-5 and V is TRBV7-2, with D uncertain. The sequenced sample consisted of peripheral blood. CDR3 amino acids: CASSLSRSGETQYF. CDR3 bases: TGTGCCAGCAGCTTATCCAGATCGGGAGAGACCCAGTACTTC.